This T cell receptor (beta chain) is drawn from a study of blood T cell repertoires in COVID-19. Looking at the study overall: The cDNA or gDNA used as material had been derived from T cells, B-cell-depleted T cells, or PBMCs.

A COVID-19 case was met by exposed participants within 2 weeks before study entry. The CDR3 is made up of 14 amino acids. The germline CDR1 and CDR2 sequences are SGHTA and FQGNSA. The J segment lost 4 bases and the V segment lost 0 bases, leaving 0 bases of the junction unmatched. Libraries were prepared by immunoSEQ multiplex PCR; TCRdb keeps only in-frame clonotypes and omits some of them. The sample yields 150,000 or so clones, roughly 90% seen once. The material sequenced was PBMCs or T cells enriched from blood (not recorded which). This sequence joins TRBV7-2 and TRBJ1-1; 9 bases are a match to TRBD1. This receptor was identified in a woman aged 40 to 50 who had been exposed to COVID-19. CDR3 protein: CASSLATGGTEAFF. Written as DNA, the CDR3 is TGTGCCAGCAGCTTAGCGACAGGGGGCACTGAAGCTTTCTTT.